These T cell receptor beta chains were read from a single sample in a study of control samples from healthy donors and cancer patients. This table comes from immunoSEQ multiplex PCR, and its TCRdb copy is limited to in-frame clones, with some not included. Of 90,000 to 150,000 clones listed, around nine tenths are singletons. Sequencing was done on a sample of blood. Receptors were obtained from a man aged 25 to 45 in good health. The CDR3 runs from the conserved cysteine through the conserved F or W. Each record gives: J gene, D gene, clone size, V gene, CDR3 DNA, CDR3 protein. The D gene is left open where the match is weak. A row's size may be missing; if present it is once, few, many or a size class.

J gene: TRBJ2-3
D gene: TRBD1
clone size: -
V gene: TRBV12-5
CDR3 DNA: TGTGCTAGTGGTTTGGCACAGGGGTTCGATACGCAGTATTTT
CDR3 protein: CASGLAQGFDTQYF

J gene: TRBJ1-1
D gene: -
clone size: -
V gene: TRBV13
CDR3 DNA: TGTGCCAGCAGCTTAGGTACCGGGGAAGCTTTCTTT
CDR3 protein: CASSLGTGEAFF

J gene: TRBJ2-3
D gene: -
clone size: -
V gene: TRBV9
CDR3 DNA: TGTGCCAGCAGCGCCCGCGGGGGCCTCACAGATACGCAGTATTTT
CDR3 protein: CASSARGGLTDTQYF

J gene: TRBJ1-1
D gene: TRBD1
clone size: -
V gene: TRBV5-1
CDR3 DNA: TGCGCCAGCAGCTTGGGACAGGGGGCCTTTGGGACTGAAGCTTTCTTT
CDR3 protein: CASSLGQGAFGTEAFF

J gene: TRBJ1-2
D gene: -
clone size: -
V gene: TRBV9
CDR3 DNA: TGTGCCAGCAGCTATGGAGGACCCCCCTACACCTTC
CDR3 protein: CASSYGGPPYTF

J gene: TRBJ2-3
D gene: -
clone size: -
V gene: TRBV5-4
CDR3 DNA: TGTGCCAGCAGCTTGGGTAGTGGGGGGGCATATAGCACAGATACGCAGTATTTT
CDR3 protein: CASSLGSGGAYSTDTQYF

J gene: TRBJ2-5
D gene: -
clone size: -
V gene: TRBV12-5
CDR3 DNA: TGTGCTAGTGGTCTCCCGGACATCGAGGAGACCCAGTACTTC
CDR3 protein: CASGLPDIEETQYF

J gene: TRBJ1-1
D gene: -
clone size: -
V gene: TRBV2
CDR3 DNA: TGTGCCAGCAGTGAAGCGGAGGGGACCACTGAAGCTTTCTTT
CDR3 protein: CASSEAEGTTEAFF

J gene: TRBJ1-2
D gene: TRBD1
clone size: -
V gene: TRBV28
CDR3 DNA: TGTGCCAGCAGTTTATCCCTTACCAGGGGGCGCGGGGGCTACACCTTC
CDR3 protein: CASSLSLTRGRGGYTF

J gene: TRBJ1-3
D gene: TRBD1
clone size: -
V gene: TRBV5-6
CDR3 DNA: TGTGCCAGCAGCACAGCCGGGACAGGGATAAACACCATATATTTT
CDR3 protein: CASSTAGTGINTIYF

J gene: TRBJ2-7
D gene: -
clone size: -
V gene: TRBV18
CDR3 DNA: TGTGCCAGCTCACCGGGGCGCTACGAGCAGTACTTC
CDR3 protein: CASSPGRYEQYF

J gene: TRBJ1-5
D gene: -
clone size: -
V gene: TRBV18
CDR3 DNA: TGTGCCAGCTCACCCCCGGGGGGGAGAGATCAGCCCCAGCATTTT
CDR3 protein: CASSPPGGRDQPQHF

J gene: TRBJ1-1
D gene: -
clone size: -
V gene: TRBV15
CDR3 DNA: TGTGCCACCAGACCGCCTGGGGTTGTTAAGCGGGTTGAGCCTGAAGCTTTCTTT
CDR3 protein: CATRPPGVVKRVEPEAFF

J gene: TRBJ1-5
D gene: -
clone size: -
V gene: TRBV6-6
CDR3 DNA: TGTGCCAGCAAAGGGGATTTGTATCAGCCCCAGCATTTT
CDR3 protein: CASKGDLYQPQHF

J gene: TRBJ2-7
D gene: -
clone size: -
V gene: TRBV5-5
CDR3 DNA: TGTGCCAGCAGCTTGAACTACGAGCAGTACTTC
CDR3 protein: CASSLNYEQYF

J gene: TRBJ1-5
D gene: -
clone size: -
V gene: TRBV5-6
CDR3 DNA: TGTGCCAGCAGCTCCCTTAGCAGAAATCAGCCCCAGCATTTT
CDR3 protein: CASSSLSRNQPQHF

J gene: TRBJ2-5
D gene: TRBD2
clone size: -
V gene: TRBV5-4
CDR3 DNA: TGTGCCAGCAGCTTGGCCGGGGGGCAAGAGACCCAGTACTTC
CDR3 protein: CASSLAGGQETQYF

J gene: TRBJ1-2
D gene: -
clone size: -
V gene: TRBV5-6
CDR3 DNA: TGTGCCAGCAGCTTGGTTGGGGCAGGTTGGTCTGGCTACACCTTC
CDR3 protein: CASSLVGAGWSGYTF

J gene: TRBJ1-5
D gene: -
clone size: -
V gene: TRBV6-9
CDR3 DNA: TGTGCCAGCAGTTATCGGCAGGGAAAGATTCAGCCCCAGCATTTT
CDR3 protein: CASSYRQGKIQPQHF

J gene: TRBJ1-6
D gene: TRBD1
clone size: -
V gene: TRBV5-1
CDR3 DNA: TGCGCCAGCAGCTCGGACAGGGGCTATAATTCACCCCTCCACTTT
CDR3 protein: CASSSDRGYNSPLHF

J gene: TRBJ1-1
D gene: -
clone size: -
V gene: TRBV2
CDR3 DNA: TGTGCCAGCAGTGAACAGGAGGGTGGAGCAAGGAACACTGAAGCTTTCTTT
CDR3 protein: CASSEQEGGARNTEAFF

J gene: TRBJ1-5
D gene: -
clone size: -
V gene: TRBV2
CDR3 DNA: TGTGCCAGCAGTGGGACAGTCAATCAGCCCCAGCATTTT
CDR3 protein: CASSGTVNQPQHF

J gene: TRBJ2-2
D gene: -
clone size: -
V gene: TRBV18
CDR3 DNA: TGTGCCAGCTCACCACCGAACAGAAAAAACATCGGGGAGCTGTTTTTT
CDR3 protein: CASSPPNRKNIGELFF

J gene: TRBJ1-1
D gene: -
clone size: few
V gene: TRBV3-1/TRBV3-2
CDR3 DNA: TGTGCCAGCAGCCCCACACCGGGGTCCACTGAAGCTTTCTTT
CDR3 protein: CASSPTPGSTEAFF